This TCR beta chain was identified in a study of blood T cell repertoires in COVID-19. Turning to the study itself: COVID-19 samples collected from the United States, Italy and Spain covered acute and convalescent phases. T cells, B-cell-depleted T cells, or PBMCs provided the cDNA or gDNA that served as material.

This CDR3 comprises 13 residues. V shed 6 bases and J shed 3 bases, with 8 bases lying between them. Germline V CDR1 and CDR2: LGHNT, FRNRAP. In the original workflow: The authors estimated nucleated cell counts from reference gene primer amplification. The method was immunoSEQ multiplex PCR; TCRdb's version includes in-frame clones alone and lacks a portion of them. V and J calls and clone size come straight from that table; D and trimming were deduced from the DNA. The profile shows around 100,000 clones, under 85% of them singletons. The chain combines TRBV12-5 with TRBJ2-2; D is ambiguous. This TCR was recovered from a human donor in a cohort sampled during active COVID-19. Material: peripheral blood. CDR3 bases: TGTGCTAGTGGCCCAGGATACACCGGGGAGCTGTTTTTT. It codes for CASGPGYTGELFF.